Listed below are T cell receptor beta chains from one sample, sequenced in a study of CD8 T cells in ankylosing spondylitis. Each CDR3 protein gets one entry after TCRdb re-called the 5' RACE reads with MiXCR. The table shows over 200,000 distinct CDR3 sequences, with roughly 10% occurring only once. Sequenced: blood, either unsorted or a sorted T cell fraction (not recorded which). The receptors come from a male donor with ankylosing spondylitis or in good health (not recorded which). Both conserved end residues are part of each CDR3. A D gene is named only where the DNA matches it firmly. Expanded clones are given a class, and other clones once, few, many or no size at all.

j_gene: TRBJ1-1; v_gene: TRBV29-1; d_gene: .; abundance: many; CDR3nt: TGCAGCACCCAGTCGGGACGGAACACTGAAGCTTTCTTT; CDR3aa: CSTQSGRNTEAFF
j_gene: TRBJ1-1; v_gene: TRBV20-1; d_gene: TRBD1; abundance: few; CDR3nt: TGCAGTGCTAGAGTCCTCGGACAGGGGGGTGAAGCTTTCTTT; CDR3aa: CSARVLGQGGEAFF
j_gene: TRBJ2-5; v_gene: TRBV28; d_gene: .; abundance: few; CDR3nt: TGTGCCAGCTGGGACGGGCGAGAGACCCAGTACTTC; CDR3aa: CASWDGRETQYF
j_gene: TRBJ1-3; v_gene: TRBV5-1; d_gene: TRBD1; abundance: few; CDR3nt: TGCGCCAGCAGCTTACAGGGGACTAACTCTGGAAACACCATATATTTT; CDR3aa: CASSLQGTNSGNTIYF
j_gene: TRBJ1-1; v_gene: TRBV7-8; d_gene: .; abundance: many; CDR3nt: TGTGCCAGCAGCCCGGGGGCGGGCACTGAAGCTTTCTTT; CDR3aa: CASSPGAGTEAFF
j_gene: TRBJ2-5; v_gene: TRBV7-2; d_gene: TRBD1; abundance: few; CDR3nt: TGTGCCAGCAGCCCAACTCCGGGACAGGGATGGCAAGAGACCCAGTACTTC; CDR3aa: CASSPTPGQGWQETQYF
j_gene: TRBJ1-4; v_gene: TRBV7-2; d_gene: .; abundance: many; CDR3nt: TGTGCCAGCAGCTTAGGGGAGCTAGGGGGAAAACTGTTTTTT; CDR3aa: CASSLGELGGKLFF
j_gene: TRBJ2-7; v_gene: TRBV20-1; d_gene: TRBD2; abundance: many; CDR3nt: TGCAGTGCGCGAGGACTAGCGGGGCTTTGGGAGCAGTACTTC; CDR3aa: CSARGLAGLWEQYF
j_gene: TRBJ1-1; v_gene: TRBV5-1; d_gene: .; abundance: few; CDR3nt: TGCGCCAGCAGCTTGGGGGGGCCGCAGAACACTGAAGCTTTCTTT; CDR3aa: CASSLGGPQNTEAFF
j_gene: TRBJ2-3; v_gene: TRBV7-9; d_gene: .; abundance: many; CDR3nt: TGTGCCAGCAGGCTCGCAAATGCGGGACAGAACACAGATACGCAGTATTTT; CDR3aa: CASRLANAGQNTDTQYF
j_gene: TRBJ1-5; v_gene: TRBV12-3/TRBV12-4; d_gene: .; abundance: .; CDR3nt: TGTGCCAGCACAGGGGACTCGGTAACTCAGCCCCAGCATTTT; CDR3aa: CASTGDSVTQPQHF
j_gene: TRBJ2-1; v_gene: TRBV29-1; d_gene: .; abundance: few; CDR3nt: TGCAGCGTTGAGCTCGGGGCTGAGCAGTTCTTC; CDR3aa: CSVELGAEQFF
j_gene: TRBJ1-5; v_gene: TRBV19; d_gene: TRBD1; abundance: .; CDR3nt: TGTGCCAGTAATCAAGGGGGCAGTAACAATCAGCCCCAGCATTTT; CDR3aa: CASNQGGSNNQPQHF
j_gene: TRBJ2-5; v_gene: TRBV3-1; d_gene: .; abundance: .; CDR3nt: TGTGCCAGCAGCCAAGGGGCGGGGAAAGAGACCCAGTACTTC; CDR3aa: CASSQGAGKETQYF
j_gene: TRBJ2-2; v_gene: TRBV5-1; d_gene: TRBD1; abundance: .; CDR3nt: TGCGCCAGCAGCCAGGACAGGGGGCCCTCCGGGGAGCTGTTTTTT; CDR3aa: CASSQDRGPSGELFF